Listed below are T cell receptor beta chains from one sample, sequenced in a study of tumor-infiltrating lymphocytes in primary liver carcinoma. From the multiplex PCR reads, TCRdb called clonotypes with MiXCR, one entry per CDR3 protein. The sample has approximately 300,000 distinct CDR3 sequences; less than 75% are singletons. Material for sequencing was peripheral blood. The receptors here all came from a man aged 40-49 years with primary liver carcinoma and hepatitis B virus infection. The CDR3 runs from the conserved cysteine through the conserved F or W. The D gene is left open where the match is weak. Clone size is not always given. Where it is, it says once, few, many or a class for expanded clones.

TRBV30,TRBJ1-1,.,.,CAWANTATNTEAFF,TGTGCCTGGGCTAACACAGCTACTAACACTGAAGCTTTCTTT
TRBV12-3/TRBV12-4,TRBJ1-2,.,.,CAYSQREDGYTF,TGTGCCTACAGTCAAAGGGAGGATGGCTACACCTTC
TRBV12-3/TRBV12-4,TRBJ2-1,TRBD2,few,CASSSPSGRNGQFF,TGTGCCAGCAGTTCCCCCAGCGGGAGAAATGGGCAGTTCTTC
TRBV5-1,TRBJ2-1,.,.,CASSLSGHPYNKQFF,TGCGCCAGCAGCTTGTCCGGACACCCCTACAATAAGCAGTTCTTC
TRBV5-1,TRBJ2-6,.,.,CASSLGALGANDLTF,TGCGCCAGCAGCTTGGGGGCGCTGGGGGCCAACGACCTGACTTTC
TRBV6-5,TRBJ2-3,TRBD2,many,CASKPQLAGGYDTQYF,TGTGCCAGCAAACCCCAACTAGCGGGAGGATACGATACGCAGTATTTT
TRBV6-1,TRBJ2-7,TRBD2,many,CASTVSGGIEQYF,TGTGCCAGCACCGTTAGCGGGGGAATCGAGCAGTACTTC
TRBV5-1,TRBJ1-1,.,few,CASSFQGREMNTEAFF,TGCGCCAGCAGCTTCCAGGGTAGGGAGATGAACACTGAAGCTTTCTTT
TRBV5-4,TRBJ1-1,.,few,CASSLASYRDKAFF,TGTGCCAGCAGCTTGGCCAGTTACAGAGATAAAGCTTTCTTT
TRBV6-1,TRBJ2-3,.,.,CVSSALTPGMFTDTQYF,TGTGTCAGCAGCGCTCTGACGCCCGGGATGTTCACAGATACGCAGTATTTT
TRBV6-5,TRBJ2-3,TRBD2,.,CASRGGLGGESDTQYF,TGTGCCAGCAGGGGGGGACTAGGCGGGGAGTCAGATACGCAGTATTTC